Sequencing of this T cell receptor beta chain was carried out in a study of CD8 T cells in ankylosing spondylitis. Study conclusions and caveats: In the blood and synovial fluid of reactive arthritis, some motif variants had been previously reported. Matched ankylosing spondylitis synovial fluid reportedly contained a significantly enriched population of disease-linked clones.

It was by quantitative 5'-RACE with molecular barcodes that TCR beta libraries were made. TCRdb reanalysed the 5' RACE reads using MiXCR and keeps one entry per CDR3 protein. Here the sample spans a few hundred thousand distinct CDR3 sequences, roughly a tenth being singletons. A few counts support this clonotype. Its cognate antigen is unknown. This CDR3 has 16 amino acids. V gave up 0 bases and J gave up 8 bases, with 19 bases separating them. The germline V gene encodes CDR1 SGHDT and CDR2 YYEEEE. The chain employs TRBV5-6 and TRBJ2-3, with D perhaps matching TRBD1 (6 bases). The sequencing sample was made of blood, either unsorted or a sorted T cell fraction (not recorded which). The receptor's source is a male donor with ankylosing spondylitis or in good health (not recorded which). This chain's CDR3 is CASSLASGAGWVTQYF. Written as DNA, the CDR3 is TGTGCCAGCAGCTTGGCCTCAGGGGCTGGATGGGTTACGCAGTATTTT. The variable domain in full, with the rest retrieved from reference TRBV5-6 and TRBJ2-3, is DAGVTQSPTHLIKTRGQQVTLRCSPKSGHDTVSWYQQALGQGPQFIFQYYEEEERQRGNFPDRFSGHQFPNYSSELNVNALLLGDSALYLCASSLASGAGWVTQYFGPGTRLTVL.